Each of the 30 T cell receptor beta chains below was sequenced from the same sample in a study of regulatory and conventional T cells in RAG deficiency. Blood CD4+ CD25-low CD127-high conventional T cells supplied the genomic DNA template. Here immunoSEQ multiplex PCR was the method, and the copy in TCRdb shows in-frame clones only, minus some. The sample has 30,000 to 40,000 clones, 75% to 80% seen once. The data also belong to a second study, concerning regulatory T cells. That paper adds: The primer mix had 52 TRBV and 13 TRBJ primers.

Sequenced: CD4+ effector T cells sorted from blood. These receptors were obtained from a human donor in good health.

Only a few counts were recorded for this clone. The chain is built from TRBV7-2 and TRBJ1-4; the match to TRBD1 covers 10 bases. The CDR3 spans 16 residues. The V gene end was trimmed by 6 bases and the J gene end by 3 bases; junction bases not matched to a gene: 7. Looked up from germline, CDR1 is SGHTA and CDR2 is FQGNSA. The CDR3 DNA reads TGTGCCAGCAGGCATCGTGGACAGGGGGCTAATGAAAAACTGTTTTTT. Translation gives CASRHRGQGANEKLFF.

This chain uses TRBV18 with TRBJ1-4, with D uncertain. The ends were cut back, 6 bases at V and 5 bases at J, with 10 bases in the middle. Looked up from germline, CDR1 is KGHSH and CDR2 is LQKENI. This CDR3 has 13 residues. The CDR3 sequence: CASSPDTNEKLFF. In DNA form, the CDR3 reads TGTGCCAGCTCCCCTGACACCAATGAAAAACTGTTTTTT.

The chain couples TRBV19 to TRBJ1-1; D not resolved. The CDR3 length is 17 residues. The germline V gene encodes CDR1 LNHDA and CDR2 SQIVND (reference sequence). The V gene lost 0 bases and the J gene lost 1 base, with 15 bases spanning the gap. In DNA, the CDR3 is TGTGCCAGTAGTATAGAGACGTTGTCACGGAAGAACACTGAAGCTTTCTTT. It encodes CASSIETLSRKNTEAFF.

The V call is TRBV15, the J call TRBJ2-3; no reliable D call. This CDR3 comprises 19 residues. Trimming cost V 2 bases and J 2 bases, with 23 bases left between them. CDR1 is LNHNV and CDR2 is YYDKDF in the germline V gene (reference sequence). The CDR3 protein is CATSRSAWSNSKITDTQYF. DNA of the CDR3: TGTGCCACCAGCAGATCGGCGTGGAGTAACTCCAAAATCACAGATACGCAGTATTTT. Full variable domain (outside the CDR3, taken from reference TRBV15 and TRBJ2-3): DAMVIQNPRYQVTQFGKPVTLSCSQTLNHNVMYWYQQKSSQAPKLLFHYYDKDFNNEADTPDNFQSRRPNTSFCFLDIRSPGLGDTAMYLCATSRSAWSNSKITDTQYFGPGTRLTVL.

This chain connects TRBV30 to TRBJ2-2, with 11 bases matching TRBD2. CDR1 and CDR2 (germline): GTSNPN, SVGIG (reference sequence). The CDR3 runs 17 residues. V dropped 6 bases and J dropped 0; count of bases not matched to a gene: 9. DNA of the CDR3: TGTGCCTGCCCCCCTAGCGGGGGGCTCGCGAACACCGGGGAGCTGTTTTTT. It yields the protein CACPPSGGLANTGELFF.

This clone was recorded once. The gene calls are TRBV5-1 and TRBJ1-2; 9 bases are shared with TRBD1. The V gene end was trimmed by 4 bases and the J gene end by 4 bases; junction bases not matched to a gene: 17. CDR1 and CDR2 from the germline V gene are SGHRS and YFSETQ. The CDR3 sequence is 18 residues long. The CDR3 reads CASSLGRGQGSDRYGYTF. The CDR3 DNA sequence: TGCGCCAGCAGCCTCGGTAGGGGACAGGGCTCCGATCGCTATGGCTACACCTTC.

This rearrangement joins TRBV5-1 to TRBJ1-3; D unclear. The CDR3 spans 16 residues. Germline V CDR1 and CDR2: SGHRS, YFSETQ. V was cut by 0 bases and J by 0 bases, with 10 bases left in between. The CDR3 is CASSLVPLTSGNTIYF. Written as DNA, the CDR3 is TGCGCCAGCAGCTTGGTTCCCCTTACCTCTGGAAACACCATATATTTT.

The CDR3: CASSLDRNTIYF. DNA of the CDR3: TGTGCCAGCAGCTTGGACCGGAACACCATATATTTT. The chain carries TRBV5-6 and TRBJ1-3, with D hard to call. V lost 0 bases and J lost 7, with 5 bases in between. Germline-derived CDR1 and CDR2 are SGHDT and YYEEEE. The CDR3 spans 12 residues. Using reference TRBV5-6 and TRBJ1-3 for the parts outside the CDR3, the full variable domain is DAGVTQSPTHLIKTRGQQVTLRCSPKSGHDTVSWYQQALGQGPQFIFQYYEEEERQRGNFPDRFSGHQFPNYSSELNVNALLLGDSALYLCASSLDRNTIYFGEGSWLTVV.

The chain is built from TRBV29-1 and TRBJ2-3; the match to TRBD2 covers 8 bases. CDR3 length equals 14 residues. The germline gives CDR1 SQVTM, CDR2 ANQGSEA. V lost 7 bases and J lost 3; bases outside the gene matches: 9. Here the CDR3 DNA reads TGCAGCGCGACGGGGGGGCCGGTAACAGATACGCAGTATTTT. Encoded protein: CSATGGPVTDTQYF.

The chain employs TRBV15 and TRBJ2-7; a weak D match, TRBD1 (5 bases). Between the trimmed V and J ends, which lost 0 bases and 2 bases, there was a span of 11 bases. Germline-derived CDR1 and CDR2 are LNHNV and YYDKDF (reference sequence). This CDR3 comprises 15 residues. This CDR3 is CATSRDPTGAYEQYF. The CDR3 nucleotides read TGTGCCACCAGCAGAGACCCCACAGGCGCCTACGAGCAGTACTTC.

The chain is built from TRBV4-2 and TRBJ2-2; 11 bases fit TRBD2. CDR3 size: 17 residues. Germline CDR1 reads LGHNA; CDR2 reads YNFKEQ. The junction had 4 bases not matched to a gene; V was cut back by 2 bases and J by 2 bases. The CDR3 sequence: CASSQTSGGPNTGELFF. As DNA, the CDR3 is TGTGCCAGCAGCCAAACTAGCGGGGGACCAAACACCGGGGAGCTGTTTTTT.

This clone was seen only a few times. CDR3: CASSPTEGNSPLHF. In DNA, the CDR3 is TGTGCCAGCTCACCTACAGAAGGAAATTCACCCCTCCACTTT. The chain joins TRBV18 to TRBJ1-6; D is unclear. The germline V gene has CDR1 KGHSH and CDR2 LQKENI. Trimming stripped 3 bases from V and 7 bases from J, with 10 bases between. CDR3 size: 14 residues. Full variable domain (outside the CDR3, taken from reference TRBV18 and TRBJ1-6): NAGVMQNPRHLVRRRGQEARLRCSPMKGHSHVYWYRQLPEEGLKFMVYLQKENIIDESGMPKERFSAEFPKEGPSILRIQQVVRGDSAAYFCASSPTEGNSPLHFGNGTRLTVT.

The gene calls are TRBV5-1 and TRBJ1-6, with 8 bases matching TRBD1. The CDR3 is 15 amino acids. Per germline, CDR1 SGHRS and CDR2 YFSETQ. After removal of 1 base from V and 6 bases from J, the junction contained 3 bases not matched to a gene. The CDR3 sequence is CASSLSDRANSPLHF. In nucleotides, the CDR3 is TGCGCCAGCAGCTTGTCGGACAGGGCTAATTCACCCCTCCACTTT.

The V and J genes are TRBV6-6 and TRBJ1-5; TRBD1 matches at 8 bases. Germline-derived CDR1 and CDR2 are MNHNY and SVGAGI (reference sequence). The CDR3 covers 15 residues. With 7 bases clipped from V and 4 bases from J, the junction kept 9 bases outside the gene matches. CDR3 DNA sequence: TGTGCCAGCACCCGGGACAGGCAGAGTAATCAGCCCCAGCATTTT. Protein product: CASTRDRQSNQPQHF.

The CDR3 sequence is CASSLQGAVEQYF. The CDR3 nucleotides read TGCGCCAGCAGCTTACAGGGGGCGGTCGAGCAGTACTTC. This chain links TRBV5-1 with TRBJ2-7; 9 bases are shared with TRBD1. The junction had 3 bases not matched to a gene; V was cut back by 2 bases and J by 6 bases. The germline V gene has CDR1 SGHRS and CDR2 YFSETQ. This CDR3 has 13 amino acids. Using reference TRBV5-1 and TRBJ2-7 for the parts outside the CDR3, the full variable domain is KAGVTQTPRYLIKTRGQQVTLSCSPISGHRSVSWYQQTPGQGLQFLFEYFSETQRNKGNFPGRFSGRQFSNSRSEMNVSTLELGDSALYLCASSLQGAVEQYFGPGTRLTVT.

This clone was found a few times. The CDR3 spells CASSGQADQPQHF. The CDR3 region has the DNA TGCGCCAGCAGCGGGCAGGCGGATCAGCCCCAGCATTTT. The V call is TRBV4-1, the J call TRBJ1-5; D gene uncertain. V lost 5 bases to trimming and J lost 5 bases, with 10 bases between them. This CDR3 has 13 residues. Germline CDR1 is MGHRA and CDR2 is YSYEKL.

The rearrangement links TRBV6-1 to TRBJ2-3, with TRBD2 matching over 7 bases. Per germline, CDR1 MNHNS and CDR2 SASEGT. The length of the CDR3 is 12 residues. Losses at the gene ends were 6 bases for V and 4 bases for J; bases not matched to a gene: 1. The CDR3 protein is CASSLAADTQYF. In nucleotides, the CDR3 is TGTGCCAGCAGCCTAGCGGCAGATACGCAGTATTTT.

On this clone: The germline gene is not matched at one end of the junction; a read error may be the cause. The chain uses TRBV7-7 and TRBJ2-1; TRBD1 aligns across 10 bases. CDR1 SSHAT and CDR2 FNYEAQ come from the germline V gene (reference sequence). This CDR3 has 15 amino acids. The CDR3 coding sequence is TGTGCTAGCAGCTTAGGCGGGACAGGGGTTAATGAGCAGTTCTTC. It encodes CASSLGGTGVNEQFF.

The genes are TRBV27 and TRBJ1-1, with 9 bases aligning to TRBD1. Germline V gene data show CDR1 as MNHEY and CDR2 as SMNVEV (reference sequence). Germline trimming cut 6 bases from V and 5 bases from J; bases unmatched to any gene: 7. This CDR3 is built from 14 residues. This CDR3 is CASRAQGARTEAFF. The DNA of the CDR3 is TGTGCCAGCAGGGCACAGGGGGCGCGAACTGAAGCTTTCTTT.

The chain has TRBV10-2 and TRBJ1-1, with 8 positions matching TRBD1. V was pared by 6 bases and J by 4 bases, with 4 bases of the junction left unmatched. The CDR3 consists of 13 residues. Germline CDR1 and CDR2: WSHSY and SAAADI. The CDR3 nucleotides read TGCGCCAGCAGCGTCACAGGGGGCACTGAAGCTTTCTTT. It is translated as CASSVTGGTEAFF.

V and J are TRBV5-4 and TRBJ2-7; D remains ambiguous. The CDR3 consists of 15 residues. Germline assignment: CDR1 SGHNT and CDR2 YYREEE (reference sequence). V was cut by 1 base and J by 6 bases, with 17 bases left in between. The chain's CDR3 is CASSLKTQLSSEQYF. The CDR3 nucleotides read TGTGCCAGCAGCTTGAAGACACAACTTAGCTCCGAGCAGTACTTC.

The sample holds a few counts of this clone. The V and J genes are TRBV27 and TRBJ2-7, with D possibly being TRBD1 (6 bases). The germline V gene has CDR1 MNHEY and CDR2 SMNVEV (reference sequence). V was clipped by 5 bases and J by 7 bases, with 12 bases between them. This CDR3 spans 12 amino acids. The CDR3: CASSRTVGEQYF. DNA for the CDR3: TGTGCCAGCAGTCGGACAGTCGGGGAGCAGTACTTC.

A remark on this clone: Its ends do not fully match the called genes, so a read error is possible. J is TRBJ1-3 and V is TRBV11-2, with D unresolved. CDR1 is SGHAT and CDR2 is FQNNGV in the germline V gene. The CDR3 extends over 13 amino acids. CDR3 amino acids: CACRLISGNTIYF. CDR3 coding DNA: TGTGCCTGCAGACTGATCTCTGGAAACACCATATATTTT.

V and J are TRBV5-1 and TRBJ2-7, with D perhaps being TRBD1 or TRBD2 (5 bases each). V shed 0 bases and J shed 7 bases, with 17 bases lying between them. Germline CDR1 reads SGHRS; CDR2 reads YFSETQ. The CDR3 is made up of 15 amino acids. CDR3 coding DNA: TGCGCCAGCAGCTTGGGAGGGGCAGTCGCTCGGGAGCAGTACTTC. Its translation is CASSLGGAVAREQYF.

The CDR3 sequence is CASSTRDRGHGYTF. The CDR3, as DNA: TGTGCCAGCAGCACCCGGGACAGGGGCCATGGCTACACCTTC. The J gene is TRBJ1-2, the V gene TRBV9, with TRBD1 identical over 10 bases. The CDR3 extends over 14 amino acids. Germline V gene data show CDR1 as SGDLS and CDR2 as YYNGEE. V was clipped by 4 bases and J by 6 bases; unmatched bases: 6.

J is TRBJ2-6 and V is TRBV5-1, with D possibly being TRBD2 (5 bases). The CDR3 runs 16 residues. Germline V gives CDR1 SGHRS, CDR2 YFSETQ. Deletions cut 2 bases from V and 0 bases from J, with 9 bases between. This CDR3 reads CASSFGLNSGANVLTF. CDR3 DNA: TGCGCCAGCAGCTTCGGACTGAACTCTGGGGCCAACGTCCTGACTTTC.

V and J are TRBV30 and TRBJ1-1, with unresolved D. The V and J ends lost 5 bases and 2 bases respectively, with 12 bases between them. The CDR3 length is 13 residues. Germline CDR1 GTSNPN, CDR2 SVGIG (reference sequence). The CDR3 here is CAWAATFNTEAFF. DNA for the CDR3: TGTGCCTGGGCAGCTACCTTTAACACTGAAGCTTTCTTT.

This clone was detected a few times. The chain has TRBV28 and TRBJ1-6; 9 bases map to TRBD1. This CDR3 comprises 15 residues. Trimming removed 6 bases from V and 10 bases from J; junction bases left unmatched: 10. Germline V gene lookup returns CDR1 MDHEN and CDR2 SYDVKM. The CDR3 DNA is TGTGCCAGCAGAACGGGACAGGGTTTCACCTCACCCCTCCACTTT. This codes for CASRTGQGFTSPLHF.

The V call is TRBV5-1, the J call TRBJ2-3; 11 bases agree with TRBD2. J gave up 6 bases and V 0 bases, and 12 bases lay outside the gene matches. The CDR3 is made up of 18 amino acids. Germline V CDR1 and CDR2: SGHRS, YFSETQ. The CDR3 protein is CASSLAGLAGGLEDTQYF. The CDR3 DNA is TGCGCCAGCAGCTTGGCGGGTCTAGCGGGGGGCCTGGAGGATACGCAGTATTTT.

The J gene is TRBJ2-5, the V gene TRBV5-1; D unclear. Trimming cost V 2 bases and J 5 bases, with 13 bases left between them. Germline V lookup: CDR1 SGHRS, CDR2 YFSETQ. The CDR3 totals 14 residues. CDR3 DNA: TGCGCCAGCAGCTTTCCGAGCCAAGGGGAGACCCAGTACTTC. Translating gives CASSFPSQGETQYF.